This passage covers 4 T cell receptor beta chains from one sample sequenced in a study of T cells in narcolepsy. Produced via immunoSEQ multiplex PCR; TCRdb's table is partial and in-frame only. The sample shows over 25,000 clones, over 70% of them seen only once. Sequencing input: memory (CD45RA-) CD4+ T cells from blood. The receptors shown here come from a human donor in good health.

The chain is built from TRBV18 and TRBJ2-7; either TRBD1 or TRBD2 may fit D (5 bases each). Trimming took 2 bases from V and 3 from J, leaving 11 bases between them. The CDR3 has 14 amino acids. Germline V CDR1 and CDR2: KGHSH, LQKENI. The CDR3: CASSPSGTNYEQYF. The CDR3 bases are TGTGCCAGCTCACCATCGGGGACGAACTACGAGCAGTACTTC.

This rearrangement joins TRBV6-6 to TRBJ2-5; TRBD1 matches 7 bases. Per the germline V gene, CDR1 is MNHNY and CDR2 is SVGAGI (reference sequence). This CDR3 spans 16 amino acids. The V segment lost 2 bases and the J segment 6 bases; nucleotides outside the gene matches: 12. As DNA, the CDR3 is TGTGCCAGCAGTTACGGGTTGGGACAGCAATCGAAGACCCAGTACTTC. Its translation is CASSYGLGQQSKTQYF.

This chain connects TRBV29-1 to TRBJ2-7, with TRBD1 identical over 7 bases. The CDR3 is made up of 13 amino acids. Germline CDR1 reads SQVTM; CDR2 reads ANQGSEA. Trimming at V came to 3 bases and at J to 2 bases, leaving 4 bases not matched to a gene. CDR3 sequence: CSVESGQTYEQYF. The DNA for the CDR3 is TGCAGCGTTGAGTCGGGACAGACCTACGAGCAGTACTTC.

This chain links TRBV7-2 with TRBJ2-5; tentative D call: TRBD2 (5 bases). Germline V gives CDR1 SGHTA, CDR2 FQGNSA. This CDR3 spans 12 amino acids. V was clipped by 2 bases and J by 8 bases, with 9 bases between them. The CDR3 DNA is TGTGCCAGCAGCTTACCTACGGGAACCCAGTACTTC. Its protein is CASSLPTGTQYF. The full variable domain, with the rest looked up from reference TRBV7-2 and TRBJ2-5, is GAGVSQSPSNKVTEKGKDVELRCDPISGHTALYWYRQSLGQGLEFLIYFQGNSAPDKSGLPSDRFSAERTGGSVSTLTIQRTQQEDSAVYLCASSLPTGTQYFGPGTRLLVL.